These 11 T cell receptor beta chains were all obtained from the same sample, sequenced in a study of T-cell memory formation after mild COVID-19. TCRdb processed the 5' RACE reads anew with MiXCR; each CDR3 protein has one entry. The sample records around 140,000 distinct CDR3 sequences, 20% to 25% being singletons. Sample: PBMCs or a T cell subset sorted from them (not recorded which). These receptors all come from an adult woman who had mild COVID-19 (a few samples of this study predate the infection). Cell type and time point are not known.

The rearrangement links TRBV28 to TRBJ1-2; D not resolved. V was cut by 2 bases and J by 0 bases, with 10 bases left in between. Germline assignment: CDR1 MDHEN and CDR2 SYDVKM. The CDR3 spans 15 residues. In nucleotides, the CDR3 is TGTGCCAGCAGTTTAAAACAGAGCGCTAACTATGGCTACACCTTC. Amino acid sequence: CASSLKQSANYGYTF.

The rearrangement links TRBV27 to TRBJ1-2, with TRBD1 matching over 7 bases. This CDR3 has 13 residues. Trimming removed 5 bases from V and 5 bases from J; junction bases left unmatched: 5. Germline V gives CDR1 MNHEY, CDR2 SMNVEV (reference sequence). CDR3 sequence: CASSVTGVYGYTF. In DNA, the CDR3 is TGTGCCAGCAGTGTAACAGGGGTTTATGGCTACACCTTC.

The chain joins TRBV12-3 or TRBV12-4 to TRBJ1-2; 9 bases align to TRBD1. The CDR3 extends over 14 amino acids. Unmatched junction bases numbered 4, after V lost 3 bases and J lost 5 bases. CDR3 nucleotides: TGTGCCAGCAGTTTCGGACAGGGGCTTTATGGCTACACCTTC. Translation: CASSFGQGLYGYTF.

This clonotype came up a few times. CDR3 sequence: CASSLEGSSSYNEQFF. DNA for the CDR3: TGTGCCAGCAGCTTAGAAGGATCCTCCAGCTACAATGAGCAGTTCTTC. The rearrangement joins TRBV11-2 to TRBJ2-1; D unclear. The CDR3 is 16 amino acids. Germline-derived CDR1 and CDR2 are SGHAT and FQNNGV. The V end lost 0 bases, the J end lost 3 bases, and 12 bases lay between the germline ends.

This clonotype appeared once. V is TRBV21-1 and J is TRBJ2-7. TRBV21-1 is reported as a pseudogene. There are 14 residues in the CDR3. The CDR3 is CASSSRQESYEQYF. The CDR3 nucleotides are TGTGCCAGCAGCAGTCGACAGGAGTCCTACGAGCAGTACTTC.

The V call is TRBV7-9, the J call TRBJ1-2; 11 nucleotides match TRBD1. The CDR3 consists of 15 residues. CDR1 is SEHNR and CDR2 is FQNEAQ in the germline V gene (reference sequence). V shed 0 bases, J shed 6 bases, and the junction held 3 bases outside the gene matches. The CDR3 DNA is TGTGCCAGCAGCTTAGCGAGGACAGGGGGCGATGGCTACACCTTC. It codes for CASSLARTGGDGYTF.

This clonotype was observed a few times. The chain links TRBV12-3 or TRBV12-4 to TRBJ2-2, with 9 bases fitting TRBD1. This CDR3 spans 13 amino acids. V trimming: 9 bases; J trimming: 4 bases; junction bases outside the gene matches: 3. This CDR3 reads CASNRGLTGELFF. The DNA for the CDR3 is TGTGCCAGTAACAGGGGGCTCACCGGGGAGCTGTTTTTT.

The chain joins TRBV5-6 to TRBJ2-3, with D possibly being TRBD1 or TRBD2 (5 bases each). CDR3 size: 16 residues. The V gene's germline CDR1 is SGHDT and CDR2 YYEEEE. Trimming took off 0 bases at V and 6 bases at J, with 17 bases between the two ends. CDR3 loop: CASSLAEGSYGDTQYF. The DNA for the CDR3 is TGTGCCAGCAGCTTGGCCGAGGGGTCATATGGGGATACGCAGTATTTT.

This clonotype was seen only a few times. The chain couples TRBV5-5 to TRBJ2-7, with TRBD1 matching over 10 bases. The junction had 6 bases not matched to a gene; V was cut back by 4 bases and J by 5 bases. CDR1 and CDR2 from the germline V gene are SGHKS and YYEKEE (reference sequence). The CDR3 length is 14 residues. CDR3 amino acids: CASSNGQGVDEQYF. The CDR3 nucleotides read TGTGCCAGCAGCAACGGACAGGGGGTCGACGAGCAGTACTTC.

The table lists this clonotype with a few counts. The chain carries TRBV12-3 or TRBV12-4 and TRBJ2-3; TRBD2 matches at 9 bases. This CDR3 has 16 residues. Unmatched junction bases numbered 5, after V lost 2 bases and J lost 2 bases. This CDR3 reads CASSLLTSGPTDTQYF. Here the CDR3 DNA reads TGTGCCAGCAGTTTACTGACTAGCGGCCCCACAGATACGCAGTATTTT.

V is TRBV11-2 and J is TRBJ2-1, with D unresolved. Germline V CDR1 and CDR2: SGHAT, FQNNGV. V lost 5 bases and J lost 0, with 11 bases in between. This CDR3 region has 15 residues. The CDR3 is CASSVRQSSYNEQFF. In nucleotides, the CDR3 is TGTGCCAGCAGCGTGCGTCAGAGCTCCTACAATGAGCAGTTCTTC.